These T cell receptor beta chains were read from a single sample in a study of metastatic and nonmetastatic thyroid tumors. Using MiXCR, TCRdb reanalyzed the PCR reads. Among about 20,000 clones listed, nearly 25% were seen once. The sequenced material came from tumor tissue. These receptors were collected from a female donor with papillary thyroid cancer or a benign thyroid nodule (not recorded which). Some clones in this sample may be carry-over from other donors' samples. The CDR3 runs from the conserved cysteine through the conserved F or W. D genes are given only for firm matches. The size field is filled for only some rows; it gives once, few, many or a size class.

CDR3aa,CDR3nt,v_gene,d_gene,j_gene,abundance
CSVATGTLYGYTF,TGCAGCGTGGCTACCGGGACCCTATATGGCTACACCTTC,TRBV29-1,NA,TRBJ1-2,many
CASSSHELTNTGELFF,TGCGCCAGCAGCTCTCACGAACTCACTAACACCGGGGAGCTGTTTTTT,TRBV5-1,NA,TRBJ2-2,NA
CSARAARDRSLYGYTF,TGCAGTGCTAGAGCAGCCCGGGACAGGAGCCTCTACGGCTACACCTTC,TRBV20-1,TRBD1,TRBJ1-2,NA
CASSPRGHTPFF,TGTGCCAGCAGCCCAAGGGGGCATACCCCGTTCTTC,TRBV3-1,TRBD1,TRBJ2-1,many
CASSPPDTVELFF,TGTGCCAGCAGCCCCCCAGACACCGTGGAGCTGTTTTTT,TRBV6-1,NA,TRBJ2-2,few
CASRETGGGQGGYGYTF,TGTGCCAGCAGGGAGACAGGGGGCGGCCAGGGGGGCTATGGCTACACCTTC,TRBV6-1,TRBD1,TRBJ1-2,many
CSVDVAGAGYTF,TGCAGCGTTGATGTTGCCGGCGCCGGCTACACCTTC,TRBV29-1,NA,TRBJ1-2,many
CASSEASTDTQYF,TGTGCCAGCAGTGAAGCTAGCACAGATACGCAGTATTTT,TRBV6-4,NA,TRBJ2-3,medium-sized
CASSSSMAEVGETQYF,TGTGCCAGCAGCTCATCGATGGCGGAGGTGGGGGAGACCCAGTACTTC,TRBV7-9,NA,TRBJ2-5,NA
CSASFGGTVNYEQYF,TGCAGTGCCAGCTTCGGGGGGACAGTTAACTACGAGCAGTACTTC,TRBV20-1,NA,TRBJ2-7,NA